This entry is about one T cell receptor (beta chain). The data were taken from a study of shared clonotypes between healthy human individuals. TCRdb's copy holds only in-frame clones and misses some; the assay was immunoSEQ multiplex PCR. The data show roughly 2 million clones, with 95% seen just once and roughly 0.13% held by the top ten. This TCR came from a man younger than 35 in good health. The sequencing input was naive CD4+ T cells sorted from blood. Regarding subset: CD45RA+ positively selected.

DNA for the CDR3: TGTGCCAGCAGCACCTGGGGGGGTATAGCCAAAAACATTCAGTACTTC. Residues: CASSTWGGIAKNIQYF. J is TRBJ2-4 and V is TRBV27; the match to TRBD2 covers 7 bases. Germline trimming cut 6 bases from V and 0 bases from J; bases unmatched to any gene: 8. This CDR3 is 16 amino acids long. Germline CDR1 reads MNHEY; CDR2 reads SMNVEV (reference sequence).